The rows below give T cell receptor beta chains drawn from one sample of a study of PD-1 blockade in classical Hodgkin lymphoma. The assay was immunoSEQ multiplex PCR, and TCRdb's table has in-frame clones only and misses some. The sample holds 100,000 or so clones; just over 90% are singletons and the top ten take 2%. The sequences come from peripheral blood mononuclear cells (PBMCs), collected before the fourth cycle of nivolumab. These receptor sequences come from a human donor with classical Hodgkin lymphoma. Both conserved end residues are part of each CDR3. The D gene is left open where the match is weak. Expanded clones get a size class; other rows say once, few or many, or leave the size out.

clone_size d_call j_call v_call cdr3_aa cdr3_nt
. . TRBJ1-5 TRBV28 CASSPSVNQPQHF TGTGCCAGCAGCCCTTCGGTAAATCAGCCCCAGCATTTT
once . TRBJ2-2 TRBV5-8 CASSFSGWERLAGELFF TGTGCCAGCAGCTTTTCTGGGTGGGAGCGGCTTGCCGGGGAGCTGTTTTTT
few . TRBJ1-1 TRBV29-1 CSVAGFVTEAFF TGCAGCGTTGCAGGGTTCGTCACTGAAGCTTTCTTT
once . TRBJ1-1 TRBV28 CASSSGTSPGGAFF TGTGCCAGCAGCTCCGGGACCTCCCCTGGGGGAGCTTTCTTT
once TRBD1 TRBJ1-5 TRBV6-6 CASSYARTGEGQPQHF TGTGCCAGCAGTTACGCCCGGACAGGGGAAGGTCAGCCCCAGCATTTT
. . TRBJ1-5 TRBV21-1 CASSLRVEAQHF TGTGCCAGCAGCCTAAGAGTTGAAGCCCAGCATTTT
. . TRBJ2-3 TRBV9 CASSVRQASTDTQYF TGTGCCAGCAGCGTAAGGCAGGCCAGCACAGATACGCAGTATTTT
. TRBD2 TRBJ2-3 TRBV6-1 CASSEGGSVDTQYF TGTGCCAGCAGTGAGGGCGGGAGTGTGGATACGCAGTATTTT
. TRBD2 TRBJ2-7 TRBV4-2 CASSQVAGDSYEQYF TGTGCCAGCAGCCAAGTGGCGGGGGACTCCTACGAGCAGTACTTC
. TRBD1 TRBJ1-4 TRBV27 CASSLQTGGLEKLFF TGTGCCAGCAGTCTACAGACAGGGGGCTTAGAAAAACTGTTTTTT
. . TRBJ2-1 TRBV14 CASSQSGSPYNEQFF TGTGCCAGCAGCCAGAGCGGGTCGCCCTACAATGAGCAGTTCTTC
. . TRBJ2-1 TRBV7-9 CASSLVEVSQFF TGTGCCAGCAGCTTAGTAGAAGTCTCGCAGTTCTTC
. . TRBJ2-7 TRBV28 CASSLAGSLPEQYF TGTGCCAGCAGTTTAGCGGGGTCCCTCCCCGAGCAGTACTTC